These 15 T cell receptor beta chains came from one sample sequenced in a study of cytomegalovirus exposure and HLA in healthy donors. PCR amplification relied on 60 Vbeta primers (plus 13 Jbeta primers). Produced via immunoSEQ multiplex PCR; TCRdb's table is partial and in-frame only. Among hundreds of thousands of clones listed, over 75% were seen once. Sequencing was performed on PBMCs. The source is a man between 18 and 29 years old in good health and CMV-seronegative.

This clone showed up just a few times. This chain links TRBV7-9 with TRBJ2-5, with 13 bases identical to TRBD2. V dropped 2 bases and J dropped 1; count of bases not matched to a gene: 7. Looked up from germline, CDR1 is SEHNR and CDR2 is FQNEAQ (reference sequence). This CDR3 is built from 18 residues. The CDR3 coding sequence is TGTGCCAGCAGCTTAAGAACTAGCGGGAGGGCGGGCCAAGAGACCCAGTACTTC. Translation: CASSLRTSGRAGQETQYF.

This clone was detected only a few times. V and J are TRBV7-8 and TRBJ1-4; 11 nucleotides match TRBD1. The V segment lost 6 bases and the J segment 7 bases; nucleotides outside the gene matches: 4. Germline values: CDR1 SGHVS, CDR2 FQNEAQ. The CDR3 has 14 residues. CDR3 sequence reads: CASRTGTGGEKLFF. DNA of the CDR3: TGTGCCAGCAGGACCGGGACAGGGGGTGAAAAACTGTTTTTT.

Sample share makes this clone medium-sized. This chain connects TRBV6-5 to TRBJ1-1, with 7 nucleotides matching TRBD1. This CDR3 comprises 13 residues. J lost 4 bases, V lost 5 bases, and 4 bases had no gene match. From germline, CDR1 is MNHEY and CDR2 SVGAGI. The chain's CDR3 is CASSRRTGTEAFF. The DNA of the CDR3 is TGTGCCAGCAGTCGTCGGACAGGCACTGAAGCTTTCTTT.

This CDR3 is CASSLVRQGFDEQYF. The CDR3 region has the DNA TGTGCCAGCAGCTTGGTTCGGCAGGGCTTCGACGAGCAGTACTTC. This chain connects TRBV5-4 to TRBJ2-7; D is possibly TRBD1 (5 bases). The germline V gene has CDR1 SGHNT and CDR2 YYREEE (reference sequence). This CDR3 is built from 15 residues. V lost 0 bases, J lost 5 bases, and 15 bases lay in between.

The chain links TRBV11-3 to TRBJ2-1; 11 bases are shared with TRBD2. Germline values: CDR1 SGHNT, CDR2 YENEEA. V was pared by 5 bases and J by 4 bases, with 4 bases of the junction left unmatched. This CDR3 comprises 15 residues. DNA of the CDR3: TGTGCCAGCAGCATAACTAGCGGGAGTTACAATGAGCAGTTCTTC. It specifies CASSITSGSYNEQFF.

The gene calls are TRBV6-6 and TRBJ2-2; TRBD2 matches 7 bases. V lost 0 bases, J lost 3 bases, and 4 bases stayed unmatched. CDR3 length: 16 residues. Per germline, CDR1 MNHNY and CDR2 SVGAGI (reference sequence). CDR3 nucleotide sequence: TGTGCCAGCAGTTACTCGGCGGGAGTCTACACCGGGGAGCTGTTTTTT. It translates to CASSYSAGVYTGELFF.

This clone came up a few times. CDR3 in amino acids: CASETTGGARAEAFF. In nucleotides, the CDR3 is TGTGCCAGCGAGACTACGGGAGGGGCGAGGGCTGAAGCTTTCTTT. The chain joins TRBV6-1 to TRBJ1-1; maybe TRBD1 (5 bases). Germline CDR1 is MNHNS and CDR2 is SASEGT. This CDR3 has 15 amino acids. Deletions cut 8 bases from V and 6 bases from J, with 22 bases between.

For this clone: The junction shows a germline mismatch at one end, possibly a read error. This chain links TRBV7-7 with TRBJ2-5, with a possible D match to TRBD1 (5 bases). Germline CDR1 and CDR2: SSHAT and FNYEAQ (reference sequence). The CDR3 is 13 amino acids. This chain's CDR3 is CASSLDSQETQYF. The DNA for the CDR3 is TGTGCTAGCAGCTTAGACAGCCAAGAGACCCAGTACTTC.

The V gene is TRBV2, the J gene TRBJ2-7; no clear D. This CDR3 contains 12 residues. Germline CDR1 and CDR2: SNHLY and FYNNEI. V lost 6 bases, J lost 4 bases, and 10 bases lay in between. For the CDR3, the DNA is TGTGCCAGCAGGGGCGAGTTATACGAGCAGTACTTC. Protein sequence: CASRGELYEQYF.

The chain couples TRBV27 to TRBJ2-2, with a possible D match to TRBD1 (5 bases). Germline lookup yields CDR1 MNHEY and CDR2 SMNVEV (reference sequence). The V and J ends lost 2 bases and 2 bases respectively, with 12 bases between them. This CDR3 has 16 residues. CDR3 DNA: TGTGCCAGCAGTTTACTCCAGGGTGCAAACACCGGGGAGCTGTTTTTT. Translated, it gives CASSLLQGANTGELFF.

This chain joins TRBV19 and TRBJ1-1; unclear D gene. Germline CDR1 reads LNHDA; CDR2 reads SQIVND (reference sequence). This CDR3 has 15 amino acids. Trimming took 5 bases from V and 0 from J, leaving 13 bases between them. The DNA for the CDR3 is TGTGCCAGTAGTTTACCGGGTTTTATGAACACTGAAGCTTTCTTT. This encodes CASSLPGFMNTEAFF.

Only a few counts were recorded for this clone. The V call is TRBV5-1, the J call TRBJ1-4, with 9 positions matching TRBD1. Per germline, CDR1 SGHRS and CDR2 YFSETQ. The CDR3 sequence is 16 residues long. J lost 7 bases, V lost 0 bases, and 7 bases had no gene match. CDR3 region: CASSLVPGQGAEKLFF. As DNA, the CDR3 is TGCGCCAGCAGCTTGGTTCCGGGACAGGGTGCTGAAAAACTGTTTTTT.

The CDR3 region is CSVTRGTEAFF. The CDR3 DNA reads TGCAGCGTCACCAGGGGTACTGAAGCTTTCTTT. The rearrangement joins TRBV29-1 to TRBJ1-1; a weak D match, TRBD1 (6 bases). Germline CDR1 and CDR2: SQVTM and ANQGSEA. The CDR3 runs to 11 residues. Trimming pared 6 bases from V and 5 bases from J, leaving 10 bases between.

The chain uses TRBV5-5 and TRBJ1-6; D unclear. Germline lookup yields CDR1 SGHKS and CDR2 YYEKEE (reference sequence). V was shortened by 0 bases and J by 10 bases, with 8 bases between the two germline ends. The CDR3 is 13 residues long. The CDR3 DNA reads as TGTGCCAGCAGCTTGGGTATGTTCTCACCCCTCCACTTT. It specifies CASSLGMFSPLHF.

This clone has a handful of counts. V usage is TRBV13 and J usage is TRBJ2-7; 10 bases fit TRBD1. This CDR3 contains 14 residues. V lost 4 bases, J lost 5 bases, and 5 bases stayed unmatched. The germline V gene encodes CDR1 PRHDT and CDR2 FYEKMQ (reference sequence). CDR3 loop: CASSSRQGADEQYF. DNA of the CDR3: TGTGCCAGCAGCTCGAGACAGGGGGCCGACGAGCAGTACTTC.